Below, 29 T cell receptor beta chains from the same sample are listed, as sequenced in a study of CD8 T cells in Susac syndrome. RNA was extracted with the RNeasy kit, and a quantity of about 0.45 to 1 ug was reverse transcribed using random hexamers. TCRdb re-called the immunoSEQ multiplex PCR reads with MiXCR, one entry per CDR3 protein. The data show about 430,000 distinct CDR3 sequences, approximately 85% seen once. The source material was CD8+ T cells from PBMCs. These receptors came from a human donor with multiple sclerosis.

This CDR3 is CASSGASGYNEQFF. The CDR3 DNA reads as TGTGCCAGCAGTGGGGCTAGCGGGTACAATGAGCAGTTCTTC. J is TRBJ2-1 and V is TRBV27; 8 nucleotides line up with TRBD2. Germline assignment: CDR1 MNHEY and CDR2 SMNVEV (reference sequence). The V and J ends lost 5 bases and 4 bases, in that order; junction bases with no gene match: 4. There are 14 residues in the CDR3.

The V and J genes are TRBV4-1 and TRBJ1-4, with D perhaps matching TRBD1 (5 bases). The CDR3 is 13 amino acids. Trimming took 3 bases from V and 8 from J, leaving 10 bases between them. Germline V gene data show CDR1 as MGHRA and CDR2 as YSYEKL. CDR3 residues: CASSHQGEEKLFF. The CDR3 coding sequence is TGCGCCAGCAGCCACCAAGGGGAGGAAAAACTGTTTTTT.

The chain has TRBV5-1 and TRBJ2-2, with a tentative D call TRBD1 (5 bases). The germline V gene encodes CDR1 SGHRS and CDR2 YFSETQ. Trimming took 4 bases from V and 6 from J, leaving 16 bases between them. This CDR3 has 15 amino acids. CDR3 DNA: TGCGCCAGCAGCCCAAGACAGCCTTGGTCCGGGGAGCTGTTTTTT. Translated: CASSPRQPWSGELFF.

J is TRBJ2-3 and V is TRBV19, with TRBD2 identical over 7 bases. The V gene's germline CDR1 is LNHDA and CDR2 SQIVND (reference sequence). The CDR3 covers 16 residues. Trimming took 4 bases from V and 5 from J; bases not matched to a gene: 12. The CDR3 spells CASSTPRGTGGDTQYF. For the CDR3, the DNA is TGTGCCAGTAGTACCCCCAGAGGAACGGGGGGAGATACGCAGTATTTT.

The chain employs TRBV6-4 and TRBJ1-1; D unresolved. Per germline, CDR1 MRHNA and CDR2 SNTAGT. V dropped 6 bases and J dropped 1 base, with 9 bases sitting between them. The CDR3 totals 13 residues. The CDR3, as DNA: TGTGCCAGCAGCGCTGTCTCGAACACTGAAGCTTTCTTT. Protein: CASSAVSNTEAFF.

This rearrangement joins TRBV30 to TRBJ2-7; 7 nucleotides align to TRBD1. Germline V gene data show CDR1 as GTSNPN and CDR2 as SVGIG (reference sequence). Trimming removed 4 bases from V and 0 bases from J; junction bases left unmatched: 12. CDR3 size: 16 residues. This CDR3 reads CAWTLTRDSPSYEQYF. Written as DNA, the CDR3 is TGTGCCTGGACCTTGACCCGGGACAGCCCCTCCTACGAGCAGTACTTC.

The genes are TRBV29-1 and TRBJ2-1; 11 nucleotides align to TRBD1. Germline lookup yields CDR1 SQVTM and CDR2 ANQGSEA. The V segment lost 7 bases and the J segment 0 bases; nucleotides outside the gene matches: 11. This CDR3 comprises 17 residues. As DNA, the CDR3 is TGCAGCGGATGGGACAGGGGGTTCCTTGGCTCCTACAATGAGCAGTTCTTC. Translation gives CSGWDRGFLGSYNEQFF.

The chain combines TRBV30 with TRBJ1-1, with D tentatively TRBD1 (5 bases). The length of the CDR3 is 18 residues. V was cut by 0 bases and J by 1 base, with 21 bases left in between. Germline values: CDR1 GTSNPN, CDR2 SVGIG (reference sequence). The CDR3 sequence is CAWSVDVLEAGTNTEAFF. DNA for the CDR3: TGTGCCTGGAGTGTCGATGTTCTAGAGGCAGGGACGAACACTGAAGCTTTCTTT.

The chain joins TRBV27 to TRBJ2-1; D gene ambiguous. Trimming took 4 bases from V and 9 from J, leaving 7 bases between them. The germline gives CDR1 MNHEY, CDR2 SMNVEV (reference sequence). The CDR3 sequence is 11 residues long. In DNA form, the CDR3 reads TGTGCCAGCAGTTCTGGTATTGAGCAGTTCTTC. This translates into CASSSGIEQFF.

The CDR3 is CSARDYGRSSTDTQYF. CDR3 nucleotides: TGCAGTGCTAGAGATTACGGCAGGTCTAGCACAGATACGCAGTATTTT. The J gene is TRBJ2-3, the V gene TRBV20-1; D not resolved. Germline-derived CDR1 and CDR2 are DFQATT and SNEGSKA (reference sequence). Trimming took off 0 bases at V and 0 bases at J, with 13 bases between the two ends. The length of the CDR3 is 16 residues.

J is TRBJ2-2 and V is TRBV7-6; possible D gene TRBD1, 6 bases. The CDR3 contains 14 residues. Deletions cut 5 bases from V and 11 bases from J, with 18 bases between. CDR1 is SGHVS, CDR2 FNYEAQ, per germline. CDR3 in amino acids: CASSPTRTERELFF. CDR3 nucleotides: TGTGCCAGCAGCCCAACCCGGACAGAGAGAGAGCTGTTTTTT.

Turning to this clonotype: An end of the junction does not agree with germline; a read error may underlie this. The rearrangement joins TRBV12-5 to TRBJ2-1; 7 nucleotides agree with TRBD1. CDR1 is LGHNT, CDR2 FRNRAP, per germline. The CDR3 consists of 15 residues. The CDR3 loop reads CATSTGYPSNNEQFF. Here the CDR3 DNA reads TGTGCTACCTCGACAGGGTATCCCTCCAACAATGAGCAGTTCTTC.

The chain joins TRBV30 to TRBJ2-7, with a possible D match to TRBD2 (6 bases). From germline, CDR1 is GTSNPN and CDR2 SVGIG (reference sequence). V was cut by 0 bases and J by 2 bases, with 11 bases left in between. The CDR3 loop spans 14 amino acids. CDR3 amino acids: CAWSVLGGPYEQYF. The CDR3 DNA sequence: TGTGCCTGGAGTGTGTTGGGGGGACCCTACGAGCAGTACTTC.

J is TRBJ1-3 and V is TRBV6-5; D remains unclear. CDR3 length: 17 amino acids. V was pared by 5 bases and J by 0 bases, with 17 bases between. Germline V gene sequence: CDR1 MNHEY, CDR2 SVGAGI. The CDR3 is CASSHLSDLPSGNTIYF. CDR3 in DNA: TGTGCCAGCAGTCACCTTTCCGATCTACCCTCTGGAAACACCATATATTTT.

CDR3 protein: CASSIGSPEEYEQYF. The CDR3 DNA is TGTGCCAGTAGTATAGGATCCCCGGAAGAATACGAGCAGTACTTC. The rearrangement uses TRBV19 and TRBJ2-7; D gene unclear. Germline V gene data show CDR1 as LNHDA and CDR2 as SQIVND (reference sequence). Trimming pared 1 base from V and 4 bases from J, leaving 14 bases between. The CDR3 extends over 15 amino acids.

The chain has TRBV29-1 and TRBJ1-1, with 7 positions matching TRBD1. Losses at the gene ends were 5 bases for V and 10 bases for J; bases not matched to a gene: 10. This CDR3 region has 12 residues. Germline CDR1 reads SQVTM; CDR2 reads ANQGSEA. The DNA of the CDR3 is TGCAGCGTTCCATCTGGACAGGTAGGAGCTTTCTTT. Amino acids: CSVPSGQVGAFF.

V gene TRBV4-1 combines with J gene TRBJ2-7; unclear D gene. V dropped 0 bases and J dropped 6 bases, with 9 bases sitting between them. Germline V gene sequence: CDR1 MGHRA, CDR2 YSYEKL. The CDR3 contains 13 residues. In DNA form, the CDR3 reads TGCGCCAGCAGCCAAGACCCCCCTTCCGAGCAGTACTTC. It yields the protein CASSQDPPSEQYF.

This rearrangement joins TRBV4-2 to TRBJ1-2; D call uncertain. The V and J ends lost 0 bases and 7 bases respectively, with 9 bases between them. Germline CDR1 LGHNA, CDR2 YNFKEQ. The CDR3 runs 13 residues. The CDR3 coding sequence is TGTGCCAGCAGCCAAGACGGAGGGCTTGGCTACACCTTC. Translating it yields CASSQDGGLGYTF.

The gene calls are TRBV11-2 and TRBJ2-7; the D gene is possibly TRBD2 (5 bases). V was shortened by 2 bases and J by 3 bases, with 26 bases between the two germline ends. The length of the CDR3 is 19 residues. The V gene's germline CDR1 is SGHAT and CDR2 FQNNGV. CDR3 coding DNA: TGTGCCAGCAGCTTAACCCGAAGTCCTACGGGGTCCGGAGACTACGAGCAGTACTTC. Amino acids: CASSLTRSPTGSGDYEQYF.

V gene TRBV3-1 combines with J gene TRBJ2-3, with D possibly matching TRBD2 (6 bases). Germline-derived CDR1 and CDR2 are LGHDT and YNNKEL (reference sequence). Trimming left V 1 base short and J 2 bases short, with 16 bases between. CDR3 length: 17 amino acids. CDR3 DNA: TGTGCCAGCAGCCAAGTATCGGCGGGGCCCGCCACAGATACGCAGTATTTT. It yields the protein CASSQVSAGPATDTQYF.

This clonotype was seen a single time. The chain links TRBV5-6 to TRBJ2-7; 7 bases match TRBD2. Germline loops: CDR1 SGHDT, CDR2 YYEEEE. With 5 bases clipped from V and 3 bases from J, the junction kept 8 bases outside the gene matches. This CDR3 contains 14 residues. CDR3: CASSRAGTFYEQYF. In nucleotides, the CDR3 is TGTGCCAGCAGTCGAGCGGGGACCTTCTACGAGCAGTACTTC.

This clonotype was observed a single time. The chain joins TRBV10-3 to TRBJ2-2; 7 bases line up with TRBD2. V dropped 7 bases and J dropped 4; count of bases not matched to a gene: 6. Germline lookup yields CDR1 ENHRY and CDR2 SYGVKD. The CDR3 has 14 residues. Here the CDR3 reads CAIKAGESTGELFF. The CDR3 nucleotides read TGTGCCATCAAGGCGGGAGAGAGCACCGGGGAGCTGTTTTTT.

V and J are TRBV2 and TRBJ2-3, with D unclear. Per the germline V gene, CDR1 is SNHLY and CDR2 is FYNNEI. V lost 7 bases and J 0 bases, leaving 14 bases between the germline ends. This CDR3 has 15 amino acids. CDR3 protein: CASTQDLLSTDTQYF. CDR3 coding DNA: TGTGCCAGCACCCAGGACCTCCTAAGCACAGATACGCAGTATTTT.

The V gene is TRBV6-4, the J gene TRBJ2-2, with a possible D match to TRBD2 (5 bases). V was clipped by 4 bases and J by 4 bases, with 10 bases between them. Germline CDR1 and CDR2: MRHNA and SNTAGT. The length of the CDR3 is 14 residues. CDR3 coding DNA: TGTGCCAGCAGTGTTAGCGAGGGCACCGGGGAGCTGTTTTTT. It translates to CASSVSEGTGELFF.

The chain is built from TRBV29-1 and TRBJ2-1; possible D gene TRBD2, 6 bases. The germline gives CDR1 SQVTM, CDR2 ANQGSEA. Trimming left V 5 bases short and J 9 bases short, with 14 bases between. The CDR3 sequence is 12 residues long. CDR3 DNA sequence: TGCAGCGTTTCTGTGGAGGGTGGTGAGCAGTTCTTC. This codes for CSVSVEGGEQFF.

This clonotype has just a few counts. This sequence joins TRBV5-1 and TRBJ2-7; 7 nucleotides align to TRBD2. Per the germline V gene, CDR1 is SGHRS and CDR2 is YFSETQ. This CDR3 contains 15 residues. V lost 2 bases and J lost 0; bases outside the gene matches: 5. For the CDR3, the DNA is TGCGCCAGCAGCTTCCTGACTAGCAGCTCCTACGAGCAGTACTTC. Translated, it gives CASSFLTSSSYEQYF.

The V gene is TRBV5-6, the J gene TRBJ2-3; D tentatively reads TRBD1 or TRBD2 (5 bases each). V was trimmed by 4 bases and J by 2 bases, leaving 11 bases between them. The germline V gene encodes CDR1 SGHDT and CDR2 YYEEEE. This CDR3 comprises 14 residues. The CDR3 sequence is CASSPGPITDTQYF. DNA for the CDR3: TGTGCCAGCAGCCCGGGACCGATCACAGATACGCAGTATTTT.

The chain carries TRBV5-4 and TRBJ2-7, with D uncertain. V dropped 1 base and J dropped 0 bases, with 14 bases sitting between them. Germline V gene data show CDR1 as SGHNT and CDR2 as YYREEE (reference sequence). This CDR3 spans 16 amino acids. The CDR3 spells CASSLWPMGNSYEQYF. The CDR3 DNA follows: TGTGCCAGCAGCTTGTGGCCGATGGGGAACTCCTACGAGCAGTACTTC.

CDR3 sequence (DNA): TGTGCCAGCAGTTTATACGCAGGGAGCCCTGAAGCTTTCTTT. This encodes CASSLYAGSPEAFF. The chain recombines TRBV27 with TRBJ1-1, with D perhaps TRBD1 (5 bases). The CDR3 is 14 residues long. V gave up 1 base and J gave up 6 bases, with 12 bases separating them. CDR1 and CDR2 from the germline V gene are MNHEY and SMNVEV (reference sequence).